This T cell receptor beta chain was identified during a study of tumor T cells in aggressive B-cell lymphoma. Using immunoSEQ multiplex PCR, the repertoire was profiled, and TCRdb retains in-frame clones only, with some absent. This table holds 10,000 to 14,000 clones, 89% found once. Per the germline V gene, CDR1 is SEHNR and CDR2 is FQNEAQ (reference sequence). This CDR3 has 13 residues. V was trimmed by 8 bases and J by 0 bases, leaving 8 bases between them. The chain carries TRBV7-9 and TRBJ2-4; weak D call: TRBD2 (6 bases). Sequenced sample: tumor tissue. The TCR was taken from an adult with diffuse large B cell lymphoma. The CDR3 loop is CASEEGAKNIQYF. The CDR3 DNA reads TGTGCCAGCGAGGAGGGAGCCAAAAACATTCAGTACTTC.